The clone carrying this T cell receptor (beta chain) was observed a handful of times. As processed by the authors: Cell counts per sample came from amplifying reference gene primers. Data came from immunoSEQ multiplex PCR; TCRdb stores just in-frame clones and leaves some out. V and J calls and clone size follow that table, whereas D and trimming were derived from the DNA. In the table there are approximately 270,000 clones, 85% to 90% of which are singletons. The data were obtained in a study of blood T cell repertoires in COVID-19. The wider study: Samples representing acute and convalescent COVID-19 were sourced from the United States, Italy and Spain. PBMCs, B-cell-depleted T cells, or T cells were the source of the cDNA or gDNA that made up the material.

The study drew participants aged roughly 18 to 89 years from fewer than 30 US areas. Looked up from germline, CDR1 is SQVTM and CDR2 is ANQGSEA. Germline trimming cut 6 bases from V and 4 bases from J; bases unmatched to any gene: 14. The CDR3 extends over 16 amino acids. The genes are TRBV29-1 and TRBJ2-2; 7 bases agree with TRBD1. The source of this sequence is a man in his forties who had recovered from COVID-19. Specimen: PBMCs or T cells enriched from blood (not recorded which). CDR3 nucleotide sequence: TGCAGCGTCTCGTTCTTTCAGGGGGACCCCACCGGGGAGCTGTTTTTT. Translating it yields CSVSFFQGDPTGELFF.